The present T cell receptor beta chain was sequenced within a study of cytomegalovirus exposure and HLA in healthy donors. Study observations and caveats: A later analysis linked a missense variant in DCLRE1C to the trimming of TCR beta V and J genes.

The PCR had 60 Vbeta and 13 Jbeta primers. Study processing details: A later analysis counted some 87 million unique TCR beta chains, 10 million to 12 million shared. Some clones are missing from TCRdb's copy, which holds only in-frame ones; the method was immunoSEQ multiplex PCR. For V, J and clone size, that table is used; D and trimming come from the DNA. Here the sample spans some 110,000 clones, 78% being singletons. On this clone: The antigen is not known.

The CDR3 is 14 amino acids. V lost 5 bases and J lost 2, with 13 bases in between. Germline CDR1 SGHNT, CDR2 YENEEA. The chain couples TRBV11-3 to TRBJ2-7; tentative D call: TRBD1 (5 bases). Sequenced input: PBMCs. This receptor was obtained from a woman in her thirties or forties in good health and CMV-seronegative. CDR3 in amino acids: CASSPHRSTYEQYF. In DNA form, the CDR3 reads TGTGCCAGCAGCCCACACAGGTCTACCTACGAGCAGTACTTC. The full variable domain, with the rest looked up from reference TRBV11-3 and TRBJ2-7, is EAGVVQSPRYKIIEKKQPVAFWCNPISGHNTLYWYLQNLGQGPELLIRYENEEAVDDSQLPKDRFSAERLKGVDSTLKIQPAELGDSAVYLCASSPHRSTYEQYFGPGTRLTVT.